The clone carrying this T cell receptor (beta chain) was seen a few times. An end of the junction differs from the germline gene, which may be a read error. The source of the sample is a study of T cells in Graves' hyperthyroidism and ophthalmopathy. Germline V gene sequence: CDR1 SEHNR, CDR2 FQNEAQ (reference sequence). CDR3 size: 12 residues. Researchers barred patients who had uncontrolled infection, other autoimmune disease, pregnancy or lactation. The study based diagnoses on clinical symptoms, serum thyroxine and TRAb, thyroid ultrasound and orbital computed tomography. TCR beta CDR3 regions were amplified from RNA transcripts. The TCR CDR3 was amplified in a first-round RT-PCR using the HTBI primer set. TCRdb used MiXCR to reprocess the multiplex PCR reads, holding one entry per CDR3 protein. This table has 450,000 to 700,000 distinct CDR3 sequences, more than 45% appearing once.

This rearrangement joins TRBV7-9 to TRBJ2-7; D call uncertain. The sequencing input was peripheral blood or thyroid tissue (not recorded which). The sequence derives from an adult woman with Graves' disease, either hyperthyroidism or ophthalmopathy (not recorded which). The chain's CDR3 is CVSRSGTYEQYF. The CDR3 bases are TGTGTCAGCAGGTCCGGTACCTACGAGCAGTACTTC. The variable domain in full, with the rest retrieved from reference TRBV7-9 and TRBJ2-7, is DTGVSQNPRHKITKRGQNVTFRCDPISEHNRLYWYRQTLGQGPEFLTYFQNEAQLEKSRLLSDRFSAERPKGSFSTLEIQRTEQGDSAMYLCVSRSGTYEQYFGPGTRLTVT.